These T cell receptor beta chains were read from a single sample in a study of blood T cells in healthy people across ages. Each CDR3 protein is one row after TCRdb ran MiXCR on the 5' RACE reads. The sample comprises a few hundred thousand distinct CDR3 sequences, roughly half of which are singletons, and about 54% rests with the top ten. The sequencing input was blood. Receptors originate from a man aged 60-69 years in good health. Both conserved end residues are part of each CDR3. D genes are given only for firm matches. Clone size is not always given. Where it is, it says once, few, many or a class for expanded clones.

TRBJ2-7,-,-,TRBV4-2,CASSPLGADPQYF,TGTGCCAGCAGCCCCCTTGGAGCGGACCCCCAGTACTTC
TRBJ2-1,few,-,TRBV3-1,CASSHTGRNEQFF,TGTGCCAGCAGCCACACAGGGCGTAATGAGCAGTTCTTC
TRBJ2-7,-,-,TRBV7-2,CASSLPTLIRRYEQYF,TGTGCCAGCAGCTTACCGACATTAATCCGCCGCTACGAGCAGTACTTC
TRBJ1-4,-,-,TRBV14,CASSQANGATNEKLFF,TGTGCCAGCAGCCAAGCCAACGGTGCAACTAATGAAAAACTGTTTTTT
TRBJ2-7,once,TRBD1,TRBV29-1,CSVGAFRGPSYEQYF,TGCAGCGTTGGGGCTTTCAGGGGGCCTTCCTACGAGCAGTACTTC
TRBJ2-5,-,-,TRBV29-1,CSVGLETQYF,TGCAGCGTTGGATTGGAGACCCAGTACTTC
TRBJ1-2,few,-,TRBV21-1,CASSKDRDPTPYYGYTF,TGTGCCAGCAGCAAGGACAGGGATCCCACTCCTTACTATGGCTACACCTTC
TRBJ2-4,-,-,TRBV14,CASSPLGGGNIQYF,TGTGCCAGCAGCCCCCTCGGGGGCGGAAACATTCAGTACTTC
TRBJ2-3,-,-,TRBV18,CASSPAYGRDLTDTQYF,TGTGCCAGCTCACCCGCTTATGGCCGGGATCTCACAGATACGCAGTATTTT
TRBJ2-3,-,-,TRBV19,CASSSPAETDTQYF,TGTGCCAGTAGTAGTCCAGCGGAGACAGATACGCAGTATTTT
TRBJ2-1,-,TRBD2,TRBV7-6,CASTIQPSGYNEQFF,TGTGCCAGCACCATTCAGCCTAGCGGGTACAATGAGCAGTTCTTC
TRBJ2-7,-,-,TRBV11-2,CASSASRVSSYEQYF,TGTGCCAGCAGCGCCTCCAGGGTAAGCTCCTACGAGCAGTACTTC
TRBJ2-4,few,-,TRBV7-2,CASSTFGAKNIQYF,TGTGCCAGCAGTACGTTCGGAGCCAAAAACATTCAGTACTTC
TRBJ2-7,-,TRBD2,TRBV9,CASSSGGLAGLYEQYF,TGTGCCAGCAGTTCCGGTGGGCTAGCGGGACTCTACGAGCAGTACTTC
TRBJ2-5,-,TRBD1,TRBV20-1,CSARGLKGQGAGETQYF,TGCAGTGCTAGAGGCCTTAAGGGACAGGGGGCGGGGGAGACCCAGTACTTC
TRBJ2-3,many,TRBD2,TRBV4-3,CASSQVLFLAGGGDTDTQYF,TGCGCCAGCAGCCAAGTTCTGTTCCTAGCGGGAGGCGGTGATACAGATACGCAGTATTTT
TRBJ2-1,-,TRBD1,TRBV7-3,CASSPRDRGLGEQFF,TGTGCCAGCAGCCCAAGGGACAGGGGCCTCGGTGAGCAGTTCTTC
TRBJ2-5,few,-,TRBV29-1,CSVGTGTEEYF,-
TRBJ2-5,-,TRBD2,TRBV11-2,CASSLTSGRGNEQYF,TGTGCCAGCAGCTTGACTAGCGGGAGAGGCAATGAGCAGTACTTC
TRBJ2-1,-,TRBD2,TRBV5-1,CASSLGGLVNEQFF,TGCGCCAGCAGCTTGGGGGGACTAGTCAATGAGCAGTTCTTC
TRBJ1-1,-,TRBD1,TRBV6-1,CASSSLWQGGMNTEAFF,TGTGCCAGCAGCTCCTTGTGGCAGGGGGGGATGAACACTGAAGCTTTCTTT
TRBJ2-1,many,TRBD2,TRBV28,CASSLLRLAGINEQFF,TGTGCCAGCAGTTTATTGAGACTAGCGGGCATTAATGAGCAGTTCTTC
TRBJ1-5,once,-,TRBV5-6,CASSTLGQNSNQPQHF,TGTGCCAGCAGCACCCTTGGACAGAATAGCAATCAGCCCCAGCATTTT
TRBJ2-3,many,-,TRBV5-1,CASTTDPVTDTQYF,TGCGCCAGCACCACGGATCCGGTCACAGATACGCAGTATTTT
TRBJ2-1,few,-,TRBV27,CASRRAPGPVFF,TGTGCCAGCAGGAGGGCTCCGGGACCCGTATTCTTC
TRBJ1-2,few,TRBD1,TRBV20-1,CSASPFTGDYGYTF,TGCAGTGCTAGCCCTTTTACAGGGGACTATGGCTACACCTTC
TRBJ2-7,-,TRBD2,TRBV4-2,CASSQDWDGRGYEQYF,TGTGCCAGCAGCCAAGATTGGGACGGGAGGGGATACGAGCAGTACTTC
TRBJ2-7,few,-,TRBV4-1,CASSQGSGARYEQYF,TGCGCCAGCAGCCAAGGGTCCGGGGCTCGCTACGAGCAGTACTTC
TRBJ2-7,few,-,TRBV7-3,CASREGPGSSYEQYF,TGTGCCAGCAGGGAAGGGCCAGGGAGCTCCTACGAGCAGTACTTC
TRBJ2-5,-,-,TRBV29-1,CSVEGGAGEETQYF,TGCAGCGTTGAAGGCGGCGCCGGAGAAGAGACCCAGTACTTC